These 7 T cell receptor beta chains share one sample of origin, sequenced in a study of cytotoxic CD8 clonotypes in ibrutinib-treated CLL. Sequencing used immunoSEQ multiplex PCR; TCRdb keeps in-frame clones, though not all of them. Here the sample spans 200,000 to 250,000 clones, 70% being singletons. The sample here was PBMCs, taken after 12 months of ibrutinib treatment. All receptors derive from a human donor with chronic lymphocytic leukemia.

The genes are TRBV7-9 and TRBJ2-1; 7 nucleotides match TRBD1. Per germline, CDR1 SEHNR and CDR2 FQNEAQ (reference sequence). This CDR3 region has 14 residues. Trimming removed 5 bases from V and 3 bases from J; junction bases left unmatched: 4. CDR3 DNA sequence: TGTGCCAGCAGCCGGACAGGAAGCTACAATGAGCAGTTCTTC. Protein: CASSRTGSYNEQFF.

This chain joins TRBV11-1 and TRBJ1-2; D is undetermined. V lost 7 bases, J lost 2 bases, and 8 bases lay in between. CDR3 size: 12 residues. The germline gives CDR1 SGHAT, CDR2 FQDESV (reference sequence). The CDR3 DNA reads TGTGCCAGCACGTTTCGGAACTATGGCTACACCTTC. Protein product: CASTFRNYGYTF.

The chain employs TRBV9 and TRBJ2-1; TRBD1 matches 8 bases. Germline V CDR1 and CDR2: SGDLS, YYNGEE. CDR3 length equals 14 residues. J was trimmed by 8 bases and V by 3 bases; bases with no gene match: 7. CDR3: CASSDGQGLHEQFF. The CDR3 region has the DNA TGTGCCAGCAGCGACGGACAGGGTTTACATGAGCAGTTCTTC.

This chain joins TRBV5-1 and TRBJ1-4; possibly TRBD1 for D (6 bases). In germline, CDR1 is SGHRS, CDR2 YFSETQ. Trimming took off 0 bases at V and 6 bases at J, with 12 bases between the two ends. CDR3 size: 15 residues. The CDR3 protein is CASSLAGAGDEKLFF. CDR3 coding DNA: TGCGCCAGCAGCTTGGCAGGGGCAGGGGATGAAAAACTGTTTTTT.

The chain employs TRBV5-1 and TRBJ1-2; 7 bases match TRBD1. Per the germline V gene, CDR1 is SGHRS and CDR2 is YFSETQ. This CDR3 is 14 amino acids long. The J segment lost 1 base and the V segment lost 4 bases, leaving 4 bases of the junction unmatched. The CDR3 is CASSPRDSNYGYTF. The DNA of the CDR3 is TGCGCCAGCAGCCCTAGGGACAGTAACTATGGCTACACCTTC.

This clone was observed once. This chain uses TRBV7-9 with TRBJ2-3, with 9 bases that match TRBD2. Germline V CDR1 and CDR2: SEHNR, FQNEAQ (reference sequence). V dropped 10 bases and J dropped 3; count of bases not matched to a gene: 8. The CDR3 is made up of 14 amino acids. CDR3 sequence: CAIEGLAGTDTQYF. The CDR3 bases are TGTGCCATCGAGGGGCTAGCGGGAACAGATACGCAGTATTTT.

This clone was picked up one time. V and J are TRBV4-2 and TRBJ1-4, with TRBD1 matching over 7 bases. This CDR3 region has 15 residues. V was clipped by 1 base and J by 8 bases; unmatched bases: 7. The germline CDR1 and CDR2 sequences are LGHNA and YNFKEQ. CDR3 nucleotide sequence: TGTGCCAGCAGCCAAGCCGACAGGGTGGGGGAAAAACTGTTTTTT. This translates into CASSQADRVGEKLFF.